The present T cell receptor (beta chain) was sequenced within a study of blood T cell repertoires in COVID-19. Clones were read by immunoSEQ multiplex PCR, and TCRdb kept only the in-frame ones, dropping some. This sample has approximately 82,000 clones, with roughly 78% found just once. This clone is a singleton in its sample. The origin of this receptor is a man in his fifties with active or convalescent COVID-19. Sequences were obtained from peripheral blood.

CDR3 DNA sequence: TGTGCCATCAGCGCGACAGGGCCCAATCAGCCCCAGCATTTT. Translation gives CAISATGPNQPQHF. The chain combines TRBV10-3 with TRBJ1-5; 7 positions agree with TRBD1. The CDR3 has 14 residues. Germline-derived CDR1 and CDR2 are ENHRY and SYGVKD. Trimming at V came to 6 bases and at J to 3 bases, leaving 5 bases not matched to a gene.